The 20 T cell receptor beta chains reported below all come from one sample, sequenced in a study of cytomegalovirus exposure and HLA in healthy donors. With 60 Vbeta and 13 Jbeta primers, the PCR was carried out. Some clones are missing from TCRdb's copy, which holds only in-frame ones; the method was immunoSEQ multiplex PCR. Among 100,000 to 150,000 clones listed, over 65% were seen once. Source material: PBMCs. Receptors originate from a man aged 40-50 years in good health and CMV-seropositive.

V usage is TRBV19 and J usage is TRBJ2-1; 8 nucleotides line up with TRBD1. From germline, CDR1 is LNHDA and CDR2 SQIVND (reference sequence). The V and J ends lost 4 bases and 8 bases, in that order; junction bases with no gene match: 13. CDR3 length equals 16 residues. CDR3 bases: TGTGCCAGTAGTACCTCTCGGACAGGGTCCTTCCATGAGCAGTTCTTC. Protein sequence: CASSTSRTGSFHEQFF.

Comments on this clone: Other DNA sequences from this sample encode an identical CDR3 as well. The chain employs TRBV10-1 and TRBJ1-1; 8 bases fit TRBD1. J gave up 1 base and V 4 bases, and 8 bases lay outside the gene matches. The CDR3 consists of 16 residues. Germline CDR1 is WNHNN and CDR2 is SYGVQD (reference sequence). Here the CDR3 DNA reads TGCGCCAGCAGTGGGACTCAGGGGGCCGCGAACACTGAAGCTTTCTTT. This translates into CASSGTQGAANTEAFF.

The CDR3 nucleotides are TGCGCCAGCAGCTTCGGTAGCAAGGAGCAGTACTTC. Encoded protein: CASSFGSKEQYF. The chain couples TRBV5-1 to TRBJ2-7; no definite D call. There are 12 residues in the CDR3. Germline lookup yields CDR1 SGHRS and CDR2 YFSETQ. V gave up 2 bases and J gave up 7 bases, with 10 bases separating them.

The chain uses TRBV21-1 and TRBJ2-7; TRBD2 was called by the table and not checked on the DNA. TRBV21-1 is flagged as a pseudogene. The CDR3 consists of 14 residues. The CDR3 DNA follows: TGTGCCAGCAGCAAAGAGCGCCGGACCTACGAGCAGTACTTC. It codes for CASSKERRTYEQYF.

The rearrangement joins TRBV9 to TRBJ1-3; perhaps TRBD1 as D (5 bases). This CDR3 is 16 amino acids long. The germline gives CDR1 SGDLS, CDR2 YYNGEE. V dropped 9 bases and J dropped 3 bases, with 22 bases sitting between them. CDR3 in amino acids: CATHPVGGFGGNTIYF. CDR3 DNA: TGTGCCACCCACCCAGTCGGGGGTTTTGGTGGAAACACCATATATTTT.

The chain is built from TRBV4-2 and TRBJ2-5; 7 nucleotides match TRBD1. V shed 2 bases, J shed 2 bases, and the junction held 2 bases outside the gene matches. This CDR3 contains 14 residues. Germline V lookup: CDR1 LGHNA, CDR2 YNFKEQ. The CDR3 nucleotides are TGTGCCAGCAGCCAACCGGGACAGCAAGAGACCCAGTACTTC. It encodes CASSQPGQQETQYF.

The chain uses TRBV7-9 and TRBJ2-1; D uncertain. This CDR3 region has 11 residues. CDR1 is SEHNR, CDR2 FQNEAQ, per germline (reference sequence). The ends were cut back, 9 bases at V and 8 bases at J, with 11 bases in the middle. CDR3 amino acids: CASSWADEQFF. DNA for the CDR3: TGTGCCAGTTCCTGGGCCGATGAGCAGTTCTTC.

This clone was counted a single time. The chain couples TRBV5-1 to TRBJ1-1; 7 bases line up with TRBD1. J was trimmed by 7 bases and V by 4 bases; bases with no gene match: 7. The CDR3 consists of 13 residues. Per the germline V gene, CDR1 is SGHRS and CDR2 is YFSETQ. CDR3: CASSQGQTNEAFF. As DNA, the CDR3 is TGCGCCAGCAGCCAGGGACAGACAAATGAAGCTTTCTTT.

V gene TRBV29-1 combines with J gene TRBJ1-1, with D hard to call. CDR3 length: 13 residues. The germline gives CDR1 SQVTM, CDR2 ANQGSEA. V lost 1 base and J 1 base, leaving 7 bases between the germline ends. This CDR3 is CSVEVGGNTEAFF. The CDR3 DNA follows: TGCAGCGTTGAAGTTGGCGGGAACACTGAAGCTTTCTTT. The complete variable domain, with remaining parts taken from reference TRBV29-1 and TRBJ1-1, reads SAVISQKPSRDICQRGTSLTIQCQVDSQVTMMFWYRQQPGQSLTLIATANQGSEATYESGFVIDKFPISRPNLTFSTLTVSNMSPEDSSIYLCSVEVGGNTEAFFGQGTRLTVV.

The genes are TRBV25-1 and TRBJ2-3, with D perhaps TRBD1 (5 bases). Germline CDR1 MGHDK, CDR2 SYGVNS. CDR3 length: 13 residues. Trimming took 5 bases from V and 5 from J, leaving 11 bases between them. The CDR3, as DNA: TGTGCCAGCAGTAGGACAACCCGAGATACGCAGTATTTT. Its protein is CASSRTTRDTQYF.

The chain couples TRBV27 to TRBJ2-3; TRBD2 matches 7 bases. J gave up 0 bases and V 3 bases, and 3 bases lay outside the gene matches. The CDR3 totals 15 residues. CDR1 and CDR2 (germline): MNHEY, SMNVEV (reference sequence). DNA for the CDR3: TGTGCCAGCAGTTTGGGGAGGGCTAGCACAGATACGCAGTATTTT. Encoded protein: CASSLGRASTDTQYF.

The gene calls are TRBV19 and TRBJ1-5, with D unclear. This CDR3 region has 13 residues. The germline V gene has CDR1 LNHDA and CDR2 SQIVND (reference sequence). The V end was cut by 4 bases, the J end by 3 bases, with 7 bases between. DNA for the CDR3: TGTGCCAGTAGTAGTCAGAACAATCAGCCCCAGCATTTT. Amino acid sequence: CASSSQNNQPQHF.

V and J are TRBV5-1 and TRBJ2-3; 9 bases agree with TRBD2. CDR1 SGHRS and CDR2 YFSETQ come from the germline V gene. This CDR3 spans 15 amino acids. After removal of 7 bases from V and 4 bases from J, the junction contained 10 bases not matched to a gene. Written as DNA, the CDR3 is TGCGCCAGCGGGGATAGCGGGAGTAAGGCAGATACGCAGTATTTT. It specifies CASGDSGSKADTQYF.

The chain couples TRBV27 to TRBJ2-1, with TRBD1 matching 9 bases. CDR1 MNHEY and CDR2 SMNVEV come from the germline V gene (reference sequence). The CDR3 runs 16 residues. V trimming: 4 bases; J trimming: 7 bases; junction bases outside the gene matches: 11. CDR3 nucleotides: TGTGCCAGCAGTTCCCGATGGACAGGGGTTCAGAATGAGCAGTTCTTC. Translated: CASSSRWTGVQNEQFF.

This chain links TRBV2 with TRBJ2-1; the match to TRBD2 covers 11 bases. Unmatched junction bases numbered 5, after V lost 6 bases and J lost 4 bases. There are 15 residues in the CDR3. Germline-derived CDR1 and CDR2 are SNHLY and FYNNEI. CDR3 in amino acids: CASSETSGAYNEQFF. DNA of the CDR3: TGTGCCAGCAGCGAGACTAGCGGGGCTTACAATGAGCAGTTCTTC.

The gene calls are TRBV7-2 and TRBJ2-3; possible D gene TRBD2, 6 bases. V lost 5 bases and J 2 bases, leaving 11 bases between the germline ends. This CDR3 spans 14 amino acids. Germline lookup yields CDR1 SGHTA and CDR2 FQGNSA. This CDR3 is CASSPGLLTDTQYF. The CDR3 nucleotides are TGTGCCAGCAGCCCGGGACTCCTCACAGATACGCAGTATTTT.

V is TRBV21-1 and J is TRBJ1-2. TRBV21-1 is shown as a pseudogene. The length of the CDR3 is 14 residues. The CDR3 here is CASSPLGGGYGYTF. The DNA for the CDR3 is TGTGCCAGCAGCCCCCTGGGGGGGGGCTATGGCTACACCTTC.

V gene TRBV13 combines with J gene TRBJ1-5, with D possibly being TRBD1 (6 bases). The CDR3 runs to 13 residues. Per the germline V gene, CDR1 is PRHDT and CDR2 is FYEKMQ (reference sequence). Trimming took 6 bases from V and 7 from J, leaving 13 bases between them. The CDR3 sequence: CASSLQGWQPQHF. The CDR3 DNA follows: TGTGCCAGCAGTCTACAGGGATGGCAGCCCCAGCATTTT.

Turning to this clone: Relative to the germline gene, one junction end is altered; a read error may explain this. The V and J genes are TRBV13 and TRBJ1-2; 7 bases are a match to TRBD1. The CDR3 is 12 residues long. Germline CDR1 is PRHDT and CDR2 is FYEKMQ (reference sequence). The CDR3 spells CAGSRTGAGYTF. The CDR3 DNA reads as TGTGCCGGCAGCCGAACAGGGGCTGGCTACACCTTC. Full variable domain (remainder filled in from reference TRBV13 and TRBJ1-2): AAGVIQSPRHLIKEKRETATLKCYPIPRHDTVYWYQQGPGQDPQFLISFYEKMQSDKGSIPDRFSAQQFSDYHSELNMSSLELGDSALYFCAGSRTGAGYTFGSGTRLTVV.

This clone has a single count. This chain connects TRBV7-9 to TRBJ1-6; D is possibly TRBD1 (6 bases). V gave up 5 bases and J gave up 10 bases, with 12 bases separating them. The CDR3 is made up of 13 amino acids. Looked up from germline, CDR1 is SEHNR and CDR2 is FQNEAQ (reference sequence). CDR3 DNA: TGTGCCAGCAGCCAGGAGGGGGGGTCACCCCTCCACTTT. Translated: CASSQEGGSPLHF.